This T cell receptor beta chain was sequenced for a study of T cell responses to AZD1222 COVID-19 vaccine. V lost 0 bases and J 4 bases, leaving 12 bases between the germline ends. Germline CDR1 and CDR2: MGHRA and YSYEKL. The CDR3 length is 15 residues. Data came from immunoSEQ multiplex PCR; TCRdb stores just in-frame clones and leaves some out. The sample consists of 180,000 or so clones, roughly 94% of them appearing once. The specimen comprised peripheral blood, sampled on day 0 of AZD1222 vaccination. The receptor was derived from an adult in good health. The chain is built from TRBV4-1 and TRBJ1-2, with D unclear. The CDR3 spells CASSQDRTDLYGYTF. The CDR3 nucleotides read TGCGCCAGCAGCCAAGATCGGACTGACCTCTATGGCTACACCTTC.